This T cell receptor beta chain was sequenced during a study of blood T cells in healthy people across ages (dated by TCRdb to 2015 to 2017). Regarding the study in general: In model experiments, template switching captured roughly one uniquely barcoded TCR beta cDNA molecule for every two T cells. To track age-related changes in TCR beta repertoire diversity, the study relied on deep sequencing normalized with unique cDNA molecular identifiers. The donors were divided into four age groups: young (average around 17 years), middle-aged (approximately 42), aged (around 59) and long-lived (approximately 74). Donors of different ages were randomly distributed across sequencing lanes to avoid experimental bias. The study analyzed two additional independent replicas of 1 million unique cDNA reads from the same blood draw for two donors, one aged 18 to 29 and one aged 80 or older. General findings and caveats noted by the study authors: Because donor CMV infection status was unknown, age-related changes in expanded clonotypes were potentially confounded. Total diversity estimates from one million sequenced T cells were considered lower bounds and underestimates. A strong correlation was found between observed TCR beta diversity and the percentage of naive T cells measured by flow cytometry. Observed TCR beta diversity per million T cells fell roughly linearly with age, and a significant reduction was already apparent by age approximately 40. Conclusive comparison of naive and antigen-experienced compartments was prevented by the profiling of bulk unsorted PBMCs. Compared with the aged group, the long-lived group had more naive CD4+ T cells, fewer expanded clones and increased TCR diversity, suggesting age selection.

This clonotype was detected ten times or more. Its antigen is not yet known. No base quality information exists; no much larger clone differs at one position. Sequences MNHEY (CDR1) and SVGAGI (CDR2) are obtained from the germline V gene. From the cysteine through the phenylalanine, the CDR3 covers 15 amino acids. Only the CDR3 part of the read is kept: 45 bases, read in frame from the first base. From V the trimming removes 0 bases and from J it removes 3 bases, while the gene matches leave 4 bases of the junction unaccounted for. Library generation was performed with 5' RACE. The second PCR ran for about 6 to 11 cycles and used a J-beta primer mix along with a sample-barcoded 5' primer. A unique molecular identifier was introduced onto each TCR beta cDNA molecule by a template-switch 5' adaptor carrying 12 random nucleotides. Each sample yielded at least 2.5 million CDR3-containing paired-end reads. The Mint cDNA synthesis kit, primed by a TRBC-specific oligonucleotide, was used to synthesize first-strand cDNA from all RNA. Following uracil-DNA glycosylase treatment, a first 18-cycle PCR with universal primers M1SS and BC2_uni_R was performed on all cDNA. In the source study's methods: For normalization, 1 million high-quality reads, each with a distinct molecular identifier, were randomly selected from each sample. Instead of being binned into consensus sequences, reads with shared molecular identifiers were discarded. CDR3 identification, clonotype clustering and error correction used MiTCR with a Q25 quality threshold and the strictest error-elimination algorithm. Lower-bound total TCR beta diversity was estimated with a nonparametric unseen species model using Euler transformation. The public reads were reprocessed in TCRdb via fastp at Q25 and MiXCR, keeping in-frame beta chains. Rows with a matching CDR3 protein are joined into one entry that keeps the most common DNA and genes. TCRdb, not the authors, supplied the V and J calls. Within this sample are fewer than 2,000,000 distinct CDR3 sequences, with around 40% of them counted one time only. The leading ten clones occupy roughly 24% of the sample.

The roughly 39 donors, aged about 6 to 95 years, were systemically healthy Caucasian individuals from Russia. Approximately 10 milliliters of peripheral blood were collected from each donor into EDTA-treated Vacutainer tubes. Ficoll-Paque density-gradient centrifugation was used to isolate PBMCs, with at least 7 million per sample. Total RNA, at least 5 micrograms per sample, was extracted from PBMCs with Trizol reagent. Naive CD45RAhigh/CD27high T cell percentages were measured by flow cytometry on a PBMC aliquot from every donor. Specimen: blood. The V and J segments used are TRBV6-5 and TRBJ2-7, and 8 junctional nucleotides match TRBD2. The sequence was obtained from a human donor in good health. The DNA is as follows: TGTGCCAGCAGTTACTCTAGCGGGGATGACTACGAGCAGTACTTC. Its coded protein is CASSYSSGDDYEQYF.